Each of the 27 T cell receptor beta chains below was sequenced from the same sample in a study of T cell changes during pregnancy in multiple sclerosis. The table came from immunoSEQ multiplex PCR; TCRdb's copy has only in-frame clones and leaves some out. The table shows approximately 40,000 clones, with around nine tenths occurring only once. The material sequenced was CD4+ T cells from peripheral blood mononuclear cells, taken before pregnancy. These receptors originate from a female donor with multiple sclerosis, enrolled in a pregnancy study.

CDR3 sequence (DNA): TGTGCCAGCAGGCGAGGGGGCGGCTATGGCTACACCTTC. Protein sequence: CASRRGGGYGYTF. The rearrangement links TRBV6-5 to TRBJ1-2; TRBD1 agrees at 7 bases. Trimming took 6 bases from V and 4 from J; bases not matched to a gene: 5. The CDR3 sequence is 13 residues long. From germline, CDR1 is MNHEY and CDR2 SVGAGI.

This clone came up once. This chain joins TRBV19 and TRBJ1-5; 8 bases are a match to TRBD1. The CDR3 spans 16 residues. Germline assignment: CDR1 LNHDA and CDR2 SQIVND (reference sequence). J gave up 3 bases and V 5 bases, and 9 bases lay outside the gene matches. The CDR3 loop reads CASSPSQGVNNQPQHF. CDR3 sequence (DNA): TGTGCCAGTAGTCCTTCACAGGGGGTCAACAATCAGCCCCAGCATTTT. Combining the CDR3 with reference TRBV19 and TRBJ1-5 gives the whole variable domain DGGITQSPKYLFRKEGQNVTLSCEQNLNHDAMYWYRQDPGQGLRLIYYSQIVNDFQKGDIAEGYSVSREKKESFPLTVTSAQKNPTAFYLCASSPSQGVNNQPQHFGDGTRLSIL.

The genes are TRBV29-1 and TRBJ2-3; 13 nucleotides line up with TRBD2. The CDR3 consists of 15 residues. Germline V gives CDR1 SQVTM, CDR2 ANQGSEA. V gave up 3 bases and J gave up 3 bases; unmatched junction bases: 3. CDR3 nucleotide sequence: TGCAGCGTTGAGGGGACTAGCGGGGTGACAGATACGCAGTATTTT. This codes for CSVEGTSGVTDTQYF.

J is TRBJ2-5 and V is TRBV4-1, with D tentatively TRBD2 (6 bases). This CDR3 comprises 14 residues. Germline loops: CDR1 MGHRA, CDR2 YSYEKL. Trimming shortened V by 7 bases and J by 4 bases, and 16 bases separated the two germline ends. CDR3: CASTPGGAGETQYF. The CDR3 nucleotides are TGCGCCAGCACCCCTGGAGGGGCAGGAGAGACCCAGTACTTC.

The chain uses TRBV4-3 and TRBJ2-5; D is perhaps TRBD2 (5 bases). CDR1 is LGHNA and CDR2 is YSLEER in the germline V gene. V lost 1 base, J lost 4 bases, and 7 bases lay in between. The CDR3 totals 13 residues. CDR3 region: CASSQGGRETQYF. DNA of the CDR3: TGCGCCAGCAGCCAAGGAGGGAGAGAGACCCAGTACTTC.

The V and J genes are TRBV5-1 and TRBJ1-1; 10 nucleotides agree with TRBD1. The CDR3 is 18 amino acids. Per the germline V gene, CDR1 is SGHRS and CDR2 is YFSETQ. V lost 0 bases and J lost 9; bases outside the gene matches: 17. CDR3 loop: CASSLGGDRGIMELKAFF. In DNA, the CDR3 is TGCGCCAGCAGCTTGGGAGGGGACAGGGGTATTATGGAACTGAAAGCTTTCTTT.

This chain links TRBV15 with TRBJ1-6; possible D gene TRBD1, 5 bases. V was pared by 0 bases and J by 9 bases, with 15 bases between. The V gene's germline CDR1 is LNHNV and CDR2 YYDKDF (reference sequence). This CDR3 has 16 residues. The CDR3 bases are TGTGCCACCAGCAGAGATCAGGCAGGGATCGGTTCACCCCTCCACTTT. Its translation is CATSRDQAGIGSPLHF.

CDR3: CAISNGGTKLTDTQYF. In DNA form, the CDR3 reads TGTGCCATCAGCAACGGGGGGACCAAGCTCACAGATACGCAGTATTTT. The chain links TRBV10-3 to TRBJ2-3; TRBD2 matches at 7 bases. With V trimmed by 6 bases and J by 2 bases, 11 bases remained unmatched. Germline assignment: CDR1 ENHRY and CDR2 SYGVKD. The CDR3 contains 16 residues.

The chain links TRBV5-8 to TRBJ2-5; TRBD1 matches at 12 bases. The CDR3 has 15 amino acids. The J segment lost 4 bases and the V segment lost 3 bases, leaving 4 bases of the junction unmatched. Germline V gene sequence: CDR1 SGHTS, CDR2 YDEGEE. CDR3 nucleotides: TGTGCCAGCAGCTCTGGGACAGGGGGCTCAGAGACCCAGTACTTC. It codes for CASSSGTGGSETQYF.

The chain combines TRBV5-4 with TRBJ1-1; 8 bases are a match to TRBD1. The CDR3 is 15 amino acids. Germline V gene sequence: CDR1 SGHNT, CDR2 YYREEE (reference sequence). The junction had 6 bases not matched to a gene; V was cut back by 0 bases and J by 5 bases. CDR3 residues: CASSLEAGGATEAFF. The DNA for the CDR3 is TGTGCCAGCAGCTTGGAGGCAGGGGGCGCGACTGAAGCTTTCTTT.

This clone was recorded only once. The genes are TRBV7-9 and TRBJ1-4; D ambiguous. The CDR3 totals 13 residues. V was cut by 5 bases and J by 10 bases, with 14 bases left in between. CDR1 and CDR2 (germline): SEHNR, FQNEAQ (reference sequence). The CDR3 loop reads CASSPQREGKLFF. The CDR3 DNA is TGTGCCAGCAGCCCACAGCGGGAGGGAAAACTGTTTTTT. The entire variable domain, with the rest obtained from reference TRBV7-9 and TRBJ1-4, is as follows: DTGVSQNPRHKITKRGQNVTFRCDPISEHNRLYWYRQTLGQGPEFLTYFQNEAQLEKSRLLSDRFSAERPKGSFSTLEIQRTEQGDSAMYLCASSPQREGKLFFGSGTQLSVL.

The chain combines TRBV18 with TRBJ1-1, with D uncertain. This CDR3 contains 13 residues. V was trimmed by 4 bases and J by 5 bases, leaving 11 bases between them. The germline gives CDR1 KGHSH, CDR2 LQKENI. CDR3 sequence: CASSREFRTEAFF. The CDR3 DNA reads TGTGCCAGCTCACGTGAGTTCCGGACTGAAGCTTTCTTT. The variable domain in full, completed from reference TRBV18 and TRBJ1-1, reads NAGVMQNPRHLVRRRGQEARLRCSPMKGHSHVYWYRQLPEEGLKFMVYLQKENIIDESGMPKERFSAEFPKEGPSILRIQQVVRGDSAAYFCASSREFRTEAFFGQGTRLTVV.

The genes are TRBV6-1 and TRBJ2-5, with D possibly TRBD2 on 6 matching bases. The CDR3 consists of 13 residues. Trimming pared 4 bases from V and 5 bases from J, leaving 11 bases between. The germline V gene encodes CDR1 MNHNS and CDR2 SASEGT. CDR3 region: CASSGGVWETQYF. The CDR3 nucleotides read TGTGCCAGCAGTGGGGGGGTTTGGGAGACCCAGTACTTC.

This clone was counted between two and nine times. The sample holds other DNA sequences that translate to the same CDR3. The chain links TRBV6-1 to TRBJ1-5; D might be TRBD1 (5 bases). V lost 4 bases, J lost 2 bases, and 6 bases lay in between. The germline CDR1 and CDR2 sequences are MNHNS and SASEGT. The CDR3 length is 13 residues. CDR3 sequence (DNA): TGTGCCAGCAGTGTACAGGGCAATCAGCCCCAGCATTTT. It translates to CASSVQGNQPQHF.

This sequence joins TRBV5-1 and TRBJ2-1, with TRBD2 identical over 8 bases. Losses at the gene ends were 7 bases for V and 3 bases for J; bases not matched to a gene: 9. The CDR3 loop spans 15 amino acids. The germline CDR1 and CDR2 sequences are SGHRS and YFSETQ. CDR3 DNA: TGCGCCAGCGTACGGGAGGGGCCTAACTACAATGAGCAGTTCTTC. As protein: CASVREGPNYNEQFF.

The CDR3 spells CASSPDRVSTEAFF. As DNA, the CDR3 is TGTGCCAGCAGCCCGGACAGGGTGAGCACTGAAGCTTTCTTT. The chain is built from TRBV5-4 and TRBJ1-1; 8 bases map to TRBD1. The CDR3 has 14 residues. J was trimmed by 4 bases and V by 4 bases; bases with no gene match: 6. Germline CDR1 and CDR2: SGHNT and YYREEE (reference sequence).

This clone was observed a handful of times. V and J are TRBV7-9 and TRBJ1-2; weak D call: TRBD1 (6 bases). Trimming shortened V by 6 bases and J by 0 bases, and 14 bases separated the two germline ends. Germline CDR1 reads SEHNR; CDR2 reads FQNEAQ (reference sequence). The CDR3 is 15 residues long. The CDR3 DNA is TGTGCCAGCAGAAATGGGGGGGCCCCTAACTATGGCTACACCTTC. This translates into CASRNGGAPNYGYTF.

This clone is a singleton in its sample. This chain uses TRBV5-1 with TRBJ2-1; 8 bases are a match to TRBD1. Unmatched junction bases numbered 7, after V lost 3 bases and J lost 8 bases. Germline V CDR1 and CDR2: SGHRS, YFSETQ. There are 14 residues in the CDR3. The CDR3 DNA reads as TGCGCCAGCAGCTACCGGACAGGGTTGTATGAGCAGTTCTTC. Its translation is CASSYRTGLYEQFF.

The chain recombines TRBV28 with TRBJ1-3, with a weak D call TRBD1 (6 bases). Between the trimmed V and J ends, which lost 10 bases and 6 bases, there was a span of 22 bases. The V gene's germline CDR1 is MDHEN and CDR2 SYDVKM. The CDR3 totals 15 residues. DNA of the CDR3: TGTGCCACCATGGGGAGCGGGGGCTCGGAAAACACCATATATTTT. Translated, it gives CATMGSGGSENTIYF.

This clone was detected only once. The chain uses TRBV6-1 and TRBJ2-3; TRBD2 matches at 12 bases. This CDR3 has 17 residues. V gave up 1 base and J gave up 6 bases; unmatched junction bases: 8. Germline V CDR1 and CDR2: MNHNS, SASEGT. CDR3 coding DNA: TGTGCCAGCAGTGAAGGGGCGGCTAGCGGGAGGGCCGATACGCAGTATTTT. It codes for CASSEGAASGRADTQYF.

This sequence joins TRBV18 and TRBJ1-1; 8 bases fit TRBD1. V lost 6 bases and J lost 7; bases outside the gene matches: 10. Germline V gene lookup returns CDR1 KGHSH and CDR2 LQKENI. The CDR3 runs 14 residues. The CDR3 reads CASSPGQGIFEAFF. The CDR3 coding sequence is TGTGCCAGCTCTCCCGGACAGGGTATTTTTGAAGCTTTCTTT.

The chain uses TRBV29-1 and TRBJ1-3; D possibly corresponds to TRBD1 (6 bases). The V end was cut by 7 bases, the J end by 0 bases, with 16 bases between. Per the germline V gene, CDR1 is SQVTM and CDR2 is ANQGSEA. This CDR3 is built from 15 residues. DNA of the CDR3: TGCAGCGCTACCCGTGGGGGCAACTCTGGAAACACCATATATTTT. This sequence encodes CSATRGGNSGNTIYF.

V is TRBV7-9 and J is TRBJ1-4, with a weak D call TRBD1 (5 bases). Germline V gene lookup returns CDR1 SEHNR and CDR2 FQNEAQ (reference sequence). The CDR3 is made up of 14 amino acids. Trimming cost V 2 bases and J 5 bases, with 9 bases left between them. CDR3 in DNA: TGTGCCAGCAGCTTAAGCCAGGGAAATGAAAAACTGTTTTTT. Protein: CASSLSQGNEKLFF.

In DNA form, the CDR3 reads TGTGCCAGCAGTTACGGGACTAGCGGGGCCTACTACGAGCAGTACTTC. Its translation: CASSYGTSGAYYEQYF. The J gene is TRBJ2-7, the V gene TRBV6-5, with 13 bases aligning to TRBD2. V lost 2 bases, J lost 3 bases, and 4 bases stayed unmatched. The CDR3 runs to 16 residues. Germline loops: CDR1 MNHEY, CDR2 SVGAGI.

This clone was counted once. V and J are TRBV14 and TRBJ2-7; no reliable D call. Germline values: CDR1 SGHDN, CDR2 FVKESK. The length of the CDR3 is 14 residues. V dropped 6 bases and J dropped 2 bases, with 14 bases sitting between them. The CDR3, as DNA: TGTGCCAGCAGTCTCGCCCCCCCGGCCTACGAGCAGTACTTC. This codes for CASSLAPPAYEQYF.

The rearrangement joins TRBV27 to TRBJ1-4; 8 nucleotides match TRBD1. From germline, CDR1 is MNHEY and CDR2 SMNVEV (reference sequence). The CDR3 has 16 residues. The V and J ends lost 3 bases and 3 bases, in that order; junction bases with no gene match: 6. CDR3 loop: CASSFQGAFSNEKLFF. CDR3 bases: TGTGCCAGCAGTTTCCAGGGGGCGTTTTCTAATGAAAAACTGTTTTTT.

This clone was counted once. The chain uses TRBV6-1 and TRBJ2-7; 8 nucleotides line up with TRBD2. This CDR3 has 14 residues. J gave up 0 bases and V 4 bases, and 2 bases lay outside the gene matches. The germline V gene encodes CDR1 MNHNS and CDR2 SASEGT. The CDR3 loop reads CASSGSGGSYEQYF. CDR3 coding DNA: TGTGCCAGCAGTGGGAGCGGGGGCTCCTACGAGCAGTACTTC.